This T cell receptor beta chain was identified in a study of blood T cell repertoires in COVID-19. Study background: Researchers got acute and convalescent COVID-19 samples from the United States, Italy and Spain. The cDNA or gDNA used as material had been derived from T cells, B-cell-depleted T cells, or PBMCs.

In the original processing: Reference gene primer amplification in the assay estimated nucleated cell counts. The method was immunoSEQ multiplex PCR; TCRdb's version includes in-frame clones alone and lacks a portion of them. V and J calls and clone size come straight from that table; D and trimming were deduced from the DNA. The top ten clones hold almost 9.5% of a sample with 7,500 to 9,500 clones, roughly nine tenths of them seen once. After removal of 5 bases from V and 8 bases from J, the junction contained 13 bases not matched to a gene. CDR1 and CDR2 from the germline V gene are SEHNR and FQNEAQ (reference sequence). The CDR3 is 15 amino acids.

The sequence was collected from a man aged 55 to 69 with acute or convalescent COVID-19. Sequenced sample: peripheral blood. The chain carries TRBV7-9 and TRBJ1-1, with TRBD1 matching 8 bases. The CDR3 region has the DNA TGTGCCAGCAGCCCGAGGGGACAGGTAGACTCCGAAGCTTTCTTT. Protein product: CASSPRGQVDSEAFF.